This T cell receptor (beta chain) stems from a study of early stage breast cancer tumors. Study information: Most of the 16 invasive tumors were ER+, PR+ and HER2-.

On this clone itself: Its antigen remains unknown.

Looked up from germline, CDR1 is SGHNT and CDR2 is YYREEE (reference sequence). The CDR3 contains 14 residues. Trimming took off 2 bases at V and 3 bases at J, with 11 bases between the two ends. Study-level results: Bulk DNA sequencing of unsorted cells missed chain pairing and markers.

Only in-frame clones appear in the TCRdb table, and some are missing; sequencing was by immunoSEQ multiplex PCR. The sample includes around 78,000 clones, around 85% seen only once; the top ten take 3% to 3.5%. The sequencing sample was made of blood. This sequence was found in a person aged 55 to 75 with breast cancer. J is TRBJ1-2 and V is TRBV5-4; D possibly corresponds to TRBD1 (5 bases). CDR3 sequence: CASSFEAGDYGYTF. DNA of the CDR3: TGTGCCAGCAGCTTTGAGGCGGGGGACTATGGCTACACCTTC.